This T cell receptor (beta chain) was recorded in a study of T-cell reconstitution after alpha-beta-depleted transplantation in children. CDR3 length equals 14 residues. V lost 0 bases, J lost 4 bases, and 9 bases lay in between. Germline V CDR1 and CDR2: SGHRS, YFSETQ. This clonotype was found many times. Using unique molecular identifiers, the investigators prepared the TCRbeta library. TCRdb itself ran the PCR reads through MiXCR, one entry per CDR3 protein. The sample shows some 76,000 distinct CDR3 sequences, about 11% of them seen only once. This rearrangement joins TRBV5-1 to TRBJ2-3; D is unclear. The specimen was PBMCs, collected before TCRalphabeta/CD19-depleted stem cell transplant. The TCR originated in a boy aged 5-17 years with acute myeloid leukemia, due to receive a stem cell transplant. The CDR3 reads CASSLERAPDTQYF. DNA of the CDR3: TGCGCCAGCAGCTTGGAACGAGCCCCAGATACGCAGTATTTT.